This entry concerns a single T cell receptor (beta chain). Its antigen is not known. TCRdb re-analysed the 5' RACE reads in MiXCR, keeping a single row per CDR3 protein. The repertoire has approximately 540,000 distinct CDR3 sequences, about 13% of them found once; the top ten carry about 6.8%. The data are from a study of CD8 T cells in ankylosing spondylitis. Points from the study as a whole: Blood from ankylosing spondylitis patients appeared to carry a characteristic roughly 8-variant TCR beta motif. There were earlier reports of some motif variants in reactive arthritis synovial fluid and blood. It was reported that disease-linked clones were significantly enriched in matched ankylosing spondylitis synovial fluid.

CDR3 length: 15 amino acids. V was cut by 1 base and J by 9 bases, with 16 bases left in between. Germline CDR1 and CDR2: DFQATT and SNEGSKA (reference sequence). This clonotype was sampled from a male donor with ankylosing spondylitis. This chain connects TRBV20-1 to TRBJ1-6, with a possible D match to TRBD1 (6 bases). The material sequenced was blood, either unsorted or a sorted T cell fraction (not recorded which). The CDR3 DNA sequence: TGCAGTGCTAGAGCAAGGGGGGCGCTTGGTTCACCCCTCCACTTT. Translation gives CSARARGALGSPLHF.